The present TCR beta chain was sequenced within a study of blood T cells in healthy people across ages. The CDR3 loop spans 14 amino acids. The germline V gene has CDR1 MNHEY and CDR2 SVGAGI. The ends lost 2 bases at V and 7 bases at J; junction bases unmatched: 6. Next came a second PCR, run for about 7 to 12 cycles, which used a sample-barcoded 5' primer along with a J-beta primer mix. TCRdb called the 5' RACE reads again in MiXCR, with one record for every CDR3 protein. The table has about 1.4 million distinct CDR3 sequences, 59% seen once. The chain employs TRBV6-5 and TRBJ2-7, with 9 bases aligning to TRBD1. This TCR was recovered from a man aged 18 to 29 in good health. Sequencing was done on a sample of blood. The CDR3 coding sequence is TGTGCCAGCAGTTACAGGGACAGGGACAATGAGCAGTACTTC. Its translation is CASSYRDRDNEQYF.